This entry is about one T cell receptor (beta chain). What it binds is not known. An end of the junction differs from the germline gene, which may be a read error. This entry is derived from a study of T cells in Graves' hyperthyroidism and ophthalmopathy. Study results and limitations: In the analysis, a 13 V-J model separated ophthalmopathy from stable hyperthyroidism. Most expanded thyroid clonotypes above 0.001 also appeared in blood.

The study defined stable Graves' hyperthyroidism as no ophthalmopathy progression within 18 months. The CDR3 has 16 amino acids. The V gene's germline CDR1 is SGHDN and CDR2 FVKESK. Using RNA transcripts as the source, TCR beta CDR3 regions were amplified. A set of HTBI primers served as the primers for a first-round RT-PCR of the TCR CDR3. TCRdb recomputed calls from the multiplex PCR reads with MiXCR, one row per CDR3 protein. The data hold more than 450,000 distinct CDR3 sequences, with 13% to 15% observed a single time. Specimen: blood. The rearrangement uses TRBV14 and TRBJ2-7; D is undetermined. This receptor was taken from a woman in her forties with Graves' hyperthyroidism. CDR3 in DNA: TGTGCCGGCAGCCTTCGGACGACCCATACCTCCTACGAGCAGTACTTC. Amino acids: CAGSLRTTHTSYEQYF.